Listed below are T cell receptor beta chains from one sample, sequenced in a study of blood T cell repertoires in COVID-19. The data were produced by immunoSEQ multiplex PCR, yet TCRdb's version contains in-frame clones alone and is incomplete. The data hold approximately 150,000 clones, with approximately 89% observed a single time. Input material: peripheral blood. Receptors originate from a human donor in a cohort sampled during active COVID-19. CDR3s include the opening cysteine and the closing phenylalanine or tryptophan. Fields, in order: V gene, D gene, J gene, CDR3 protein. The D gene is left open where the match is weak.

v_gene: TRBV4-3; d_gene: .; j_gene: TRBJ1-4; CDR3aa: CASSQDLSVNEKLFF
v_gene: TRBV27; d_gene: .; j_gene: TRBJ2-7; CDR3aa: CASSLGGARGSYEQYF
v_gene: TRBV5-6; d_gene: .; j_gene: TRBJ2-7; CDR3aa: CASSLPSQDNPYEQYF
v_gene: TRBV12-3/TRBV12-4; d_gene: .; j_gene: TRBJ1-2; CDR3aa: CASTPAETYGYTF
v_gene: TRBV5-1; d_gene: TRBD1; j_gene: TRBJ1-1; CDR3aa: CASRGRDSMNTEAFF
v_gene: TRBV19; d_gene: .; j_gene: TRBJ2-1; CDR3aa: CASSIGLWGGEQFF
v_gene: TRBV13; d_gene: TRBD1; j_gene: TRBJ2-5; CDR3aa: CASTETGQETQYF
v_gene: TRBV4-1; d_gene: TRBD1; j_gene: TRBJ1-4; CDR3aa: CASSQGDRATNEKLFF
v_gene: TRBV7-3; d_gene: .; j_gene: TRBJ1-1; CDR3aa: CASSATGEDTEAFF
v_gene: TRBV18; d_gene: TRBD1; j_gene: TRBJ2-3; CDR3aa: CASSQIDRGLTDTQYF
v_gene: TRBV19; d_gene: .; j_gene: TRBJ1-2; CDR3aa: CASSPSRAPSYGYTF
v_gene: TRBV6-5; d_gene: TRBD1; j_gene: TRBJ1-1; CDR3aa: CASGDRGLGNTEAFF
v_gene: TRBV15; d_gene: .; j_gene: TRBJ1-2; CDR3aa: CATSRDGRVAGYTF
v_gene: TRBV6-2/TRBV6-3; d_gene: .; j_gene: TRBJ2-7; CDR3aa: CASSYSRQRVPHEQYF
v_gene: TRBV2; d_gene: TRBD1; j_gene: TRBJ1-2; CDR3aa: CASTPNRGREDGYTF
v_gene: TRBV5-1; d_gene: TRBD1; j_gene: TRBJ1-6; CDR3aa: CASSSAPGQGTRSYNSPLHF
v_gene: TRBV30; d_gene: TRBD1; j_gene: TRBJ2-5; CDR3aa: CAWSLQGETQYF
v_gene: TRBV7-9; d_gene: TRBD1; j_gene: TRBJ1-5; CDR3aa: CASSRGQGRQPQHF